This record covers a single T cell receptor beta chain. Its binding antigen is unknown. No qualities accompany the bases; no much larger clone lies one base away. The protocol used for the library was the immunoSEQ multiplex PCR assay. TCRdb mirrors the immuneACCESS table, restricted to in-frame sequences. Some clones are absent from its copies; in checked studies, under half trace to an unresolved V gene, and the reason for the others is unknown. Within this sample are about 100,000 clones, with around 94% of them counted one time only. The ten top clones hold approximately 2.6% of the sample. Clipping removes 2 bases from V and 6 bases from J, with 9 as the unmatched junction base count. The CDR3 numbers 16 residues from cysteine through phenylalanine. CDR3 DNA is the only sequence kept; it has 48 bases, read in frame from the first base. Taken from the germline V gene, the CDR1 and CDR2 loops are LGHNA and YNFKEQ.

The source of the sample is a study of T cell changes during pregnancy in multiple sclerosis (dated by TCRdb to between 2019 and 2020). In terms of the full investigation: The study looked at changes in the T cell repertoire across pregnancy in women with multiple sclerosis.

The chain employs TRBV4-2 and TRBJ2-4; TRBD1 fits 8 bases in the junction. This TCR was sampled from a female donor with multiple sclerosis, enrolled in a pregnancy study. Sequenced here: peripheral blood, sampled in the first trimester of pregnancy. This receptor has the CDR3 CASSQPGQGIRNIQYF. Read as DNA, the sequence is TGTGCCAGCAGCCAACCCGGACAGGGCATAAGAAACATTCAGTACTTC.